Below, 10 T cell receptor beta chains from the same sample are listed, as sequenced in a study of identical twins. Each CDR3 protein gets one entry after TCRdb re-called the 5' RACE reads with MiXCR. Among around 530,000 distinct CDR3 sequences, about 15% were seen once, and the ten largest hold around 0.48%. These data also formed part of another study, on yellow fever vaccine responses in identical twins.

The specimen was CD4+ T cells sorted from blood. The receptor source for this set is a woman aged 18-29 years in good health.

The chain couples TRBV3-1 to TRBJ2-5, with D maybe TRBD2 (5 bases). CDR1 and CDR2 from the germline V gene are LGHDT and YNNKEL (reference sequence). The CDR3 spans 13 residues. V was trimmed by 1 base and J by 4 bases, leaving 7 bases between them. CDR3 protein: CASSQGRVETQYF. DNA of the CDR3: TGTGCCAGCAGCCAAGGGCGGGTAGAGACCCAGTACTTC.

The gene calls are TRBV20-1 and TRBJ2-1; 9 bases fit TRBD2. After removal of 6 bases from V and 3 bases from J, the junction contained 3 bases not matched to a gene. The CDR3 spans 13 residues. Germline V gene lookup returns CDR1 DFQATT and CDR2 SNEGSKA (reference sequence). This chain's CDR3 is CSAASGVYNEQFF. The CDR3 DNA reads as TGCAGTGCGGCTAGCGGGGTCTACAATGAGCAGTTCTTC.

This chain uses TRBV5-5 with TRBJ2-5; possibly TRBD1 for D (7 bases). Trimming took off 3 bases at V and 3 bases at J, with 12 bases between the two ends. CDR1 SGHKS and CDR2 YYEKEE come from the germline V gene (reference sequence). This CDR3 has 14 residues. CDR3 amino acids: CASSWAGQKETQYF. CDR3 nucleotides: TGTGCCAGCAGCTGGGCGGGACAGAAAGAGACCCAGTACTTC.

This clonotype was counted only a few times. The genes are TRBV7-9 and TRBJ1-1, with D unresolved. The germline V and J ends were trimmed by 5 bases and 2 bases, with 12 bases remaining between them. CDR1 and CDR2 from the germline V gene are SEHNR and FQNEAQ (reference sequence). The CDR3 is 14 amino acids. The CDR3 is CASSPDYINTEAFF. CDR3 DNA sequence: TGTGCCAGCAGCCCCGACTACATTAACACTGAAGCTTTCTTT.

Written as DNA, the CDR3 is TGTGCCATCAGGGACGGGACTAGCGGGAGTGCCACCGGGGAGCTGTTTTTT. Encoded protein: CAIRDGTSGSATGELFF. The chain couples TRBV10-3 to TRBJ2-2; 14 nucleotides agree with TRBD2. From germline, CDR1 is ENHRY and CDR2 SYGVKD. J was trimmed by 4 bases and V by 6 bases; bases with no gene match: 7. This CDR3 has 17 residues.

There are a few counts of this clonotype. This sequence joins TRBV29-1 and TRBJ1-3; D ambiguous. The CDR3 contains 13 residues. CDR1 and CDR2 (germline): SQVTM, ANQGSEA. Trimming removed 5 bases from V and 0 bases from J, with 8 bases in between. The CDR3 here is CSVIHNSGNTIYF. CDR3 sequence (DNA): TGCAGCGTTATACATAACTCTGGAAACACCATATATTTT.

The chain uses TRBV7-9 and TRBJ1-1; D uncertain. This CDR3 is built from 14 residues. Germline CDR1 reads SEHNR; CDR2 reads FQNEAQ (reference sequence). Trimming pared 0 bases from V and 0 bases from J, leaving 5 bases between. This chain's CDR3 is CASSLAALNTEAFF. The CDR3 bases are TGTGCCAGCAGCTTAGCAGCCTTGAACACTGAAGCTTTCTTT. The variable domain in full, completed from reference TRBV7-9 and TRBJ1-1, reads DTGVSQNPRHKITKRGQNVTFRCDPISEHNRLYWYRQTLGQGPEFLTYFQNEAQLEKSRLLSDRFSAERPKGSFSTLEIQRTEQGDSAMYLCASSLAALNTEAFFGQGTRLTVV.

This clonotype has more than one count but fewer than ten. This rearrangement joins TRBV5-1 to TRBJ2-7; 8 bases map to TRBD1. Per germline, CDR1 SGHRS and CDR2 YFSETQ. The CDR3 totals 18 residues. Unmatched junction bases numbered 14, after V lost 0 bases and J lost 3 bases. The CDR3 spells CASSLAFPTGGLYYEQYF. In DNA, the CDR3 is TGCGCCAGCAGCTTGGCGTTCCCTACAGGGGGACTTTACTACGAGCAGTACTTC.

This clonotype was counted between two and nine times. The chain couples TRBV11-1 to TRBJ1-4; maybe TRBD1 (6 bases). This CDR3 contains 13 residues. Trimming stripped 4 bases from V and 6 bases from J, with 9 bases between. Germline lookup yields CDR1 SGHAT and CDR2 FQDESV (reference sequence). CDR3 in DNA: TGTGCCAGCAGCTACCGACAGGATGAAAAACTGTTTTTT. This encodes CASSYRQDEKLFF.

The chain links TRBV12-2 to TRBJ2-3; TRBD2, the table's D call, was not compared with the DNA. TRBV12-2 is a pseudogene locus. CDR3 length: 17 amino acids. CDR3 DNA sequence: TGTGCAAGTCGCTTCCTCCGACTAGTCGTCAGCACAGATACGCAGTATTTT. Encoded protein: CASRFLRLVVSTDTQYF.